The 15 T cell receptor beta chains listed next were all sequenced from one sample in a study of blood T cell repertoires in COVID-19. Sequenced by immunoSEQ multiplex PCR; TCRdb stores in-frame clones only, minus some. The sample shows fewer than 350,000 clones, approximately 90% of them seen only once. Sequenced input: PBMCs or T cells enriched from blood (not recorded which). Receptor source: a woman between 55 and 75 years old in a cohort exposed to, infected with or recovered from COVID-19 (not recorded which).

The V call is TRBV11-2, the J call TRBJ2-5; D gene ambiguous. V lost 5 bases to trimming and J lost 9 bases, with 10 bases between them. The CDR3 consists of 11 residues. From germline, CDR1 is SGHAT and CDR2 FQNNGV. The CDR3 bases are TGTGCCAGCAGCCAACGGTCTTCCCAGTACTTC. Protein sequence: CASSQRSSQYF.

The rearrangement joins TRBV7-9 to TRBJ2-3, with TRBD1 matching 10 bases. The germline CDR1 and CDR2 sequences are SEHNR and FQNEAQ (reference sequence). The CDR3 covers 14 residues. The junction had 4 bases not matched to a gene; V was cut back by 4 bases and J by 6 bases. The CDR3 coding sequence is TGTGCCAGCAGCTCGACAGGGGGCGTCGATACGCAGTATTTT. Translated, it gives CASSSTGGVDTQYF.

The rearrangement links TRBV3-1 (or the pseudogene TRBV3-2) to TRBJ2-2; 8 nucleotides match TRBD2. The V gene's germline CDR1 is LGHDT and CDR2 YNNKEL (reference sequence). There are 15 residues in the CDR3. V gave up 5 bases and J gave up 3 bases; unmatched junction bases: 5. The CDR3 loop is CASSGRTSYTGELFF. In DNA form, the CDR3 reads TGTGCCAGCAGCGGACGGACTAGCTACACCGGGGAGCTGTTTTTT.

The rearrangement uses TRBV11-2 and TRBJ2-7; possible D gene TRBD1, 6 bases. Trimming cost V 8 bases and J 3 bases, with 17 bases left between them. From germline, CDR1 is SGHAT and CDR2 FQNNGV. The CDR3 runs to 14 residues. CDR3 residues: CASGYLTGNYEQYF. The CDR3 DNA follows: TGTGCCAGCGGGTACCTTACAGGGAACTACGAGCAGTACTTC.

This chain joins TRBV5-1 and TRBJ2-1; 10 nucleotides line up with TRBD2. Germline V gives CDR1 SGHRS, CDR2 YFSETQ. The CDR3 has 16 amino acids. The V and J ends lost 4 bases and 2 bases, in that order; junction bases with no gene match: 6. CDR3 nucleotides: TGCGCCAGCAGCGTGATAGCGGGAGGCACCTACAATGAGCAGTTCTTC. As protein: CASSVIAGGTYNEQFF.

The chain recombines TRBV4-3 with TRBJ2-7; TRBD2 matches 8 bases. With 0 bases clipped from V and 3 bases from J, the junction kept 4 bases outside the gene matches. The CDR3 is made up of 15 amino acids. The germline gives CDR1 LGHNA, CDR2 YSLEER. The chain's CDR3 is CASSQDREGLYEQYF. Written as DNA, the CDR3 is TGCGCCAGCAGCCAAGATCGGGAGGGCCTCTACGAGCAGTACTTC.

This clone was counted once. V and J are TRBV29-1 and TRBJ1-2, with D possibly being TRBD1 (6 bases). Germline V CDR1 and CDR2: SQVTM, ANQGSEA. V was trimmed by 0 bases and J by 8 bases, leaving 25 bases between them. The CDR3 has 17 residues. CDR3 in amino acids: CSVEERRKETGRRGYTF. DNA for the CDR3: TGCAGCGTTGAAGAAAGGAGGAAGGAGACAGGCCGGCGGGGCTACACCTTC.

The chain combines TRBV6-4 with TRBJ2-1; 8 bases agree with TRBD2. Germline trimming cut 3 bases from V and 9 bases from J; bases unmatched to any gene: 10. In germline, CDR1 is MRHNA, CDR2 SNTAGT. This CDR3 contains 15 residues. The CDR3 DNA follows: TGTGCCAGCAGTGATAGATCGCGGGAGGTTGGTGAGCAGTTCTTC. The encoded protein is CASSDRSREVGEQFF.

CDR3 region: CASSLGSPYEQYF. The CDR3, as DNA: TGTGCCAGCAGTTTGGGCAGCCCCTACGAGCAGTACTTC. This rearrangement joins TRBV12-3 or TRBV12-4 to TRBJ2-7; D unresolved. The CDR3 consists of 13 residues. The V and J ends lost 3 bases and 2 bases respectively, with 8 bases between them.

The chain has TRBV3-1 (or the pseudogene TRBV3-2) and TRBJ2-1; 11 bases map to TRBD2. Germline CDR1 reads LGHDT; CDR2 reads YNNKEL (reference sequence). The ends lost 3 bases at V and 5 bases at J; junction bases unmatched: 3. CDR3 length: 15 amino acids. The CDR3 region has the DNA TGTGCCAGCAGCCAGGTGGGACTAGCGGACAATGAGCAGTTCTTC. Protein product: CASSQVGLADNEQFF.

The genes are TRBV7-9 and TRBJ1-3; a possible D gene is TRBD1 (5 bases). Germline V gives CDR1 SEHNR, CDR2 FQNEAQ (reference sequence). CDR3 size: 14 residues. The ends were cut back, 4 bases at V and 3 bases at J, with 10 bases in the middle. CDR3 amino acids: CASSSRGFGNTIYF. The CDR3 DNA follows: TGTGCCAGCAGCTCACGGGGGTTTGGAAACACCATATATTTT.

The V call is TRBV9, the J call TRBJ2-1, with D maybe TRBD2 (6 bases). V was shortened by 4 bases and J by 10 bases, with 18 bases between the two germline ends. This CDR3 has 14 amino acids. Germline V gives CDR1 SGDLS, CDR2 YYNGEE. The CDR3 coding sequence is TGTGCCAGCAGCCCCCGACTAGTCCCGGGGGAGCAGTTCTTC. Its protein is CASSPRLVPGEQFF.

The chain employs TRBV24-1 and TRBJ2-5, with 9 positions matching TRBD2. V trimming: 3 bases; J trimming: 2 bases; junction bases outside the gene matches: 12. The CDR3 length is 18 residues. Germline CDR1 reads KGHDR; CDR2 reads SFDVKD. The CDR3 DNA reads TGTGCCACCAGTGATAGTAGCGGGAGAGGGGAGGGTCAAGAGACCCAGTACTTC. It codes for CATSDSSGRGEGQETQYF.

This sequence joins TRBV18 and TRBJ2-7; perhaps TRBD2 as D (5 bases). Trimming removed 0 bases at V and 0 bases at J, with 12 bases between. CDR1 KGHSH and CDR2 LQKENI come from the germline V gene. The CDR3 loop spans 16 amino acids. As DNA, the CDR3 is TGTGCCAGCTCACCACCGACCCCGGGGTCCTCCTACGAGCAGTACTTC. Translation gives CASSPPTPGSSYEQYF.

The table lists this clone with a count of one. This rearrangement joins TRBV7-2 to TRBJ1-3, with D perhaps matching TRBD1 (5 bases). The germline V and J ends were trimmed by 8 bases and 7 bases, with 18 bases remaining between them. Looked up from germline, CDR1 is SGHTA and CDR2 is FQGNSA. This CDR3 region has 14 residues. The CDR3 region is CASGGGEVGNTIYF. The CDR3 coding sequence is TGTGCCAGCGGGGGAGGGGAAGTGGGGAACACCATATATTTT.